This passage covers 27 T cell receptor beta chains from one sample sequenced in a study of monozygotic twins with inflammatory bowel disease. TCRdb reprocessed the 5' RACE reads, keeping one entry per CDR3 protein, no DNA. The sample totals about 380,000 distinct CDR3 sequences. The sequenced material came from blood. The receptor source for this set is a human donor with ulcerative colitis or Crohn's disease, or a healthy co-twin of an affected twin (not recorded which).

This sequence joins TRBV24-1 and TRBJ2-3; the D call from TCRdb, TRBD2, cannot be confirmed without DNA. The CDR3 extends over 16 amino acids. CDR1 is KGHDR, CDR2 SFDVKD, per germline. The CDR3: CATSDSGPPATDTQYF.

The chain carries TRBV6-1 and TRBJ2-4; TCRdb's D call, TRBD2, is unchecked because there is no DNA. The germline gives CDR1 MNHNS, CDR2 SASEGT. The CDR3 runs 15 residues. Here the CDR3 reads CASSGLAGAKNIQYF.

The rearrangement joins TRBV6-5 to TRBJ2-2; lacking DNA, the TRBD1 call made by TCRdb goes unchecked. The CDR3 runs 16 residues. From germline, CDR1 is MNHEY and CDR2 SVGAGI. CDR3 in amino acids: CASSYANRADTGELFF.

The CDR3 loop is CASSPPLPRDGVGETQYF. This chain uses TRBV18 with TRBJ2-5. The CDR3 loop spans 18 amino acids. Germline assignment: CDR1 KGHSH and CDR2 LQKENI.

V usage is TRBV7-2 and J usage is TRBJ2-1; TCRdb's D call, TRBD1, is unchecked because there is no DNA. Germline V gives CDR1 SGHTA, CDR2 FQGNSA. The CDR3 contains 16 residues. The CDR3 region is CASSILGGAAYNEQFF. The full variable domain, completed using reference TRBV7-2 and TRBJ2-1, is GAGVSQSPSNKVTEKGKDVELRCDPISGHTALYWYRQSLGQGLEFLIYFQGNSAPDKSGLPSDRFSAERTGGSVSTLTIQRTQQEDSAVYLCASSILGGAAYNEQFFGPGTRLTVL.

CDR3 residues: CASSQVQTAYNEQFF. The V gene is TRBV4-1, the J gene TRBJ2-1; TCRdb gives TRBD2 as the D gene, but with no DNA this cannot be confirmed. Germline V gives CDR1 MGHRA, CDR2 YSYEKL. The CDR3 sequence is 15 residues long.

This chain uses TRBV20-1 with TRBJ2-7; the D call from TCRdb, TRBD1, cannot be confirmed without DNA. The CDR3 has 14 residues. Germline V CDR1 and CDR2: DFQATT, SNEGSKA (reference sequence). CDR3 sequence: CSAKPPDSAYEQYF.

The chain couples TRBV9 to TRBJ1-2; as DNA is missing, the TRBD1 call by TCRdb cannot be tested. The CDR3 loop spans 15 amino acids. Germline V gives CDR1 SGDLS, CDR2 YYNGEE. CDR3 protein: CASSALQGSLYGYTF.

J is TRBJ1-3 and V is TRBV24-1. Germline CDR1 and CDR2: KGHDR and SFDVKD. CDR3 length: 14 residues. This chain's CDR3 is CATSDGSRRGTIYF.

The V and J genes are TRBV20-1 and TRBJ1-1. The CDR3 extends over 14 amino acids. In germline, CDR1 is DFQATT, CDR2 SNEGSKA (reference sequence). The CDR3 loop is CSASQAEMNTEAFF.

V usage is TRBV30 and J usage is TRBJ1-6; TCRdb reports TRBD1, a call that lacks DNA to check it against. Germline V gene data show CDR1 as GTSNPN and CDR2 as SVGIG (reference sequence). The CDR3 is 16 residues long. CDR3 residues: CAWNPTGGSYNSPLHF.

The genes are TRBV4-3 and TRBJ1-5. CDR1 and CDR2 from the germline V gene are LGHNA and YSLEER. This CDR3 spans 15 amino acids. The CDR3 sequence: CASSQVYSTNQPQHF.

The chain is built from TRBV10-3 and TRBJ1-1; checking the TCRdb D call of TRBD1 is not possible without DNA. Germline CDR1 reads ENHRY; CDR2 reads SYGVKD. The CDR3 is made up of 15 amino acids. CDR3 protein: CAISEGGQENTEAFF.

The chain has TRBV12-3 or TRBV12-4 and TRBJ2-2; without DNA, the TCRdb call of TRBD2 cannot be checked. The CDR3 spans 15 residues. CDR3 amino acids: CASSLEPSGVGELFF.

V usage is TRBV4-3 and J usage is TRBJ2-1; the TRBD1 assignment by TCRdb is unverifiable without DNA. Germline CDR1 and CDR2: LGHNA and YSLEER. The CDR3 consists of 19 residues. The CDR3 sequence is CASSQGGPGTGVSYNEQFF.

The V gene is TRBV7-2, the J gene TRBJ1-5; TCRdb outputs TRBD1, but without DNA this stays unchecked. The CDR3 length is 16 residues. Germline V lookup: CDR1 SGHTA, CDR2 FQGNSA. The CDR3 region is CASSPLSQGMNQPQHF. Supplemented by reference TRBV7-2 and TRBJ1-5, the full variable domain reads GAGVSQSPSNKVTEKGKDVELRCDPISGHTALYWYRQSLGQGLEFLIYFQGNSAPDKSGLPSDRFSAERTGGSVSTLTIQRTQQEDSAVYLCASSPLSQGMNQPQHFGDGTRLSIL.

This rearrangement joins TRBV15 to TRBJ2-5; absent DNA, TCRdb's TRBD2 call cannot be checked. This CDR3 region has 16 residues. CDR1 is LNHNV and CDR2 is YYDKDF in the germline V gene (reference sequence). CDR3 sequence reads: CATSSRLAGDALTQYF.

The gene calls are TRBV6-5 and TRBJ2-2; absent DNA, TCRdb's TRBD1 call cannot be checked. This CDR3 comprises 16 residues. In germline, CDR1 is MNHEY, CDR2 SVGAGI. The CDR3 region is CASSYRTPGVNGELFF.

V is TRBV12-3 or TRBV12-4 and J is TRBJ2-3. The CDR3 is 13 amino acids. CDR3: CASSYYNTDTQYF.

The chain combines TRBV6-2 or TRBV6-3 with TRBJ1-1. Germline V gives CDR1 MNHEY, CDR2 SVGEGT. The CDR3 loop spans 13 amino acids. This chain's CDR3 is CASKWQDNTEAFF.

The V gene is TRBV19, the J gene TRBJ2-7; with no DNA, the TCRdb D assignment of TRBD1 cannot be verified. This CDR3 is built from 17 residues. Germline V gives CDR1 LNHDA, CDR2 SQIVND (reference sequence). CDR3 in amino acids: CASSLYTTGPILSEQYF.

V is TRBV7-2 and J is TRBJ2-5; TCRdb reports TRBD1, a call that lacks DNA to check it against. The germline V gene encodes CDR1 SGHTA and CDR2 FQGNSA. The length of the CDR3 is 13 residues. The chain's CDR3 is CASSLRRRSPQYF.

The chain carries TRBV6-5 and TRBJ1-2. There are 16 residues in the CDR3. Germline-derived CDR1 and CDR2 are MNHEY and SVGAGI. The chain's CDR3 is CASSYGGGRLGYGYTF.

The V and J genes are TRBV7-2 and TRBJ1-4; TCRdb calls TRBD1, which cannot be checked without DNA. CDR1 SGHTA and CDR2 FQGNSA come from the germline V gene. CDR3 length: 14 amino acids. CDR3 residues: CASSKGRGGEKLFF.

The gene calls are TRBV9 and TRBJ2-7; TCRdb gives TRBD2 as the D gene, but with no DNA this cannot be confirmed. Germline CDR1 reads SGDLS; CDR2 reads YYNGEE. This CDR3 is built from 13 residues. The CDR3 protein is CASSPRTNYEQYF.

V and J are TRBV20-1 and TRBJ2-3; TCRdb designates TRBD1, a call that cannot be tested without DNA. This CDR3 is 16 amino acids long. Per the germline V gene, CDR1 is DFQATT and CDR2 is SNEGSKA (reference sequence). This CDR3 is CSAKRGLGGSTDTQYF.

The V and J genes are TRBV30 and TRBJ1-5. This CDR3 has 14 amino acids. CDR1 and CDR2 (germline): GTSNPN, SVGIG (reference sequence). CDR3 loop: CAWSVLAGGQPQHF.